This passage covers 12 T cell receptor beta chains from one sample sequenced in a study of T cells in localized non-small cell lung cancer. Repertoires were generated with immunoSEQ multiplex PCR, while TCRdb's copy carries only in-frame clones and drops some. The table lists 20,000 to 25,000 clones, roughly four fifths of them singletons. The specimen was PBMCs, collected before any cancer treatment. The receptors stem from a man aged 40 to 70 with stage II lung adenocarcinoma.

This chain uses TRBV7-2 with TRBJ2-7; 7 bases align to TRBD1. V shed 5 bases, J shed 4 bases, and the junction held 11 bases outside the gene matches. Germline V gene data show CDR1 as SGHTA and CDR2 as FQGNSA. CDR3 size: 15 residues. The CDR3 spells CASSLRPGQFYEQYF. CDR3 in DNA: TGTGCCAGCAGCCTCCGGCCGGGACAGTTTTACGAGCAGTACTTC.

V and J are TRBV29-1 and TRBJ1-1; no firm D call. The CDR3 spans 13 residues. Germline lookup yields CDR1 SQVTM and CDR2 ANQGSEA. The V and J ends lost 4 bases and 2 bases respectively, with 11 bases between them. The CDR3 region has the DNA TGCAGCGTTGGCCGTGGGGAAAACACTGAAGCTTTCTTT. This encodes CSVGRGENTEAFF.

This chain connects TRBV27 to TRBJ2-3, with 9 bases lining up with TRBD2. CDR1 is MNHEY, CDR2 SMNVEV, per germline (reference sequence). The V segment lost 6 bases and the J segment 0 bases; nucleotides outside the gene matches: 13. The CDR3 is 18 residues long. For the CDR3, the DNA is TGTGCCAGCAGCCAATTTGGGCGGGGGGGCCTTAGCACAGATACGCAGTATTTT. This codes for CASSQFGRGGLSTDTQYF.

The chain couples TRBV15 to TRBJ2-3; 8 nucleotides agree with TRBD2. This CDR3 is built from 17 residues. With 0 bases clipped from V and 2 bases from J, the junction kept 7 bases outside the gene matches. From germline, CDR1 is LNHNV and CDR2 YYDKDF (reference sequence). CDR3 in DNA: TGTGCCACCAGCAGAGATCTACCGGGAGGGCCCACAGATACGCAGTATTTT. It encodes CATSRDLPGGPTDTQYF.

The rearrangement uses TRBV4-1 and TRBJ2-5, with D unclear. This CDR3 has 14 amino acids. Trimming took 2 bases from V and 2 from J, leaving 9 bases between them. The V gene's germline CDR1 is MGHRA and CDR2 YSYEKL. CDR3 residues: CASSQLILQETQYF. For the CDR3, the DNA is TGCGCCAGCAGCCAATTAATCCTTCAAGAGACCCAGTACTTC.

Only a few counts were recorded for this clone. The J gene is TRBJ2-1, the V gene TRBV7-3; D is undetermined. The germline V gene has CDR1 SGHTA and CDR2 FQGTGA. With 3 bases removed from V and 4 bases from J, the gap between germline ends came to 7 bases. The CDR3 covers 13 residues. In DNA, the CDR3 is TGTGCCAGCAGCTTTTTGGGGTACAATGAGCAGTTCTTC. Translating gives CASSFLGYNEQFF.

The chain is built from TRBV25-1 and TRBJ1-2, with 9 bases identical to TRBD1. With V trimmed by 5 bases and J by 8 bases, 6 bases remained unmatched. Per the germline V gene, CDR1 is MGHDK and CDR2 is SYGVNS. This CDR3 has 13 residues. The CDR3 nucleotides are TGTGCCAGCAGTTTCGACAGGGGGGGCGGCTACACCTTC. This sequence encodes CASSFDRGGGYTF.

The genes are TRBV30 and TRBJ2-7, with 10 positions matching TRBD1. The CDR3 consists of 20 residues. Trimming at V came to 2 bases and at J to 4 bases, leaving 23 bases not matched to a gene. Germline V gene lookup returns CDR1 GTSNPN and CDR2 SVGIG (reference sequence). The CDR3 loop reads CAWSFDLWAPGQGKGYEQYF. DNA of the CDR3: TGTGCCTGGAGTTTTGACCTCTGGGCTCCGGGACAGGGGAAGGGGTACGAGCAGTACTTC.

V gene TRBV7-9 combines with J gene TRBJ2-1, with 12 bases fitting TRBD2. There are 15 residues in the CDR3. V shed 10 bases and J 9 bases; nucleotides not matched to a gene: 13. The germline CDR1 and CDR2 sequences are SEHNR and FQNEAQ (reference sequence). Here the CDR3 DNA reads TGTGCCACCAATGCCCTAGCGGGAGGGCCAGCTGAGCAGTTCTTC. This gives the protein CATNALAGGPAEQFF.

CDR3 sequence reads: CASSTQAGADYEQYF. The CDR3 bases are TGTGCCAGCAGCACCCAAGCGGGAGCAGACTACGAGCAGTACTTC. The chain recombines TRBV7-2 with TRBJ2-7, with TRBD2 matching over 8 bases. V shed 5 bases, J shed 3 bases, and the junction held 9 bases outside the gene matches. Germline assignment: CDR1 SGHTA and CDR2 FQGNSA. CDR3 length: 15 residues.

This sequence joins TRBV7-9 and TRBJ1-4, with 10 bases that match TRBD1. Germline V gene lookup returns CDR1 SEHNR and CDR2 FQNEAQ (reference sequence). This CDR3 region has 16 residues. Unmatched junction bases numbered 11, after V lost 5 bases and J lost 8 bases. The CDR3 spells CASSARATGGREKLFF. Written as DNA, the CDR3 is TGTGCCAGCAGCGCACGCGCGACAGGGGGCCGGGAAAAACTGTTTTTT.

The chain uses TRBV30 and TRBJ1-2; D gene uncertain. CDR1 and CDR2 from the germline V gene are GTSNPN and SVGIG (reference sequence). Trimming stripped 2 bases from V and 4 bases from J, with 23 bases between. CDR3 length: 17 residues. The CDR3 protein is CAWSNWQDWEKGYGYTF. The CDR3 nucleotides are TGTGCCTGGAGTAATTGGCAGGACTGGGAGAAGGGCTATGGCTACACCTTC.